This TCR beta chain was profiled in a study of blood T cell repertoires in COVID-19. This CDR3 spans 14 amino acids. V shed 5 bases, J shed 7 bases, and the junction held 8 bases outside the gene matches. Germline CDR1 reads SGHTA; CDR2 reads FQGNSA. Cohorts were based on clinical histories the participants reported. Clones were read by immunoSEQ multiplex PCR, and TCRdb kept only the in-frame ones, dropping some. This sample has around 250,000 clones, with roughly 91% found just once. Material: PBMCs or T cells enriched from blood (not recorded which). The chain has TRBV7-2 and TRBJ1-5; 7 nucleotides line up with TRBD1. This clonotype originated in a woman between 25 and 40 years old who had recovered from COVID-19. The CDR3 nucleotides read TGTGCCAGCAGCGTCGACAGGGTTGGACAGCCCCAGCATTTT. It yields the protein CASSVDRVGQPQHF.